This TCR beta chain was captured by sequencing in a study of human T cells and chemical hapten exposure. As to time point: healthy volunteer bleed at 6 weeks. The template was total RNA from unfractionated whole blood. TCRdb fed the RACE reads into MiXCR, producing one record per CDR3 protein. The sample includes about 79,000 distinct CDR3 sequences, about 8.6% of them seen just once. This clonotype was detected ten times or more. Sequenced sample: whole blood. This receptor was obtained from a male donor in good health. Some clones in this sample may be carry-over from other donors' samples.

The CDR3 sequence: CASSYSGRGQPQHF. CDR3 nucleotides: TGTGCCAGCAGTTACTCCGGCAGGGGACAGCCCCAGCATTTT. This chain joins TRBV6-2 or TRBV6-3 and TRBJ1-5, with TRBD1 as a possible D gene (6 bases). The CDR3 runs 14 residues. Trimming removed 0 bases at V and 7 bases at J, with 10 bases between. The germline V gene encodes CDR1 MNHEY and CDR2 SVGEGT.